This TCR beta chain was captured by sequencing in a study of T cell responses to AZD1222 COVID-19 vaccine. The CDR3 consists of 18 residues. From germline, CDR1 is SGHNT and CDR2 YENEEA. V lost 3 bases and J lost 3, with 18 bases in between. Using immunoSEQ multiplex PCR, the repertoire was profiled, and TCRdb retains in-frame clones only, with some absent. This table has just under 150,000 clones, around nine tenths appearing once. Sequences were derived from peripheral blood, sampled 28 days after the second AZD1222 dose. The source of this sequence is an adult who received the AZD1222 COVID-19 vaccine. This chain joins TRBV11-3 and TRBJ2-6, with a weak D call TRBD1 (5 bases). The CDR3 spells CASSLTFGRDGGANVLTF. The DNA of the CDR3 is TGTGCCAGCAGCTTGACGTTTGGCAGGGATGGTGGGGCCAACGTCCTGACTTTC.